The source of this T cell receptor (beta chain) is a study of response to subunit inactivated influenza vaccine. Study outcomes and limitations: Authors suggested seasonal influenza vaccinations each recruit few new T cells.

TCRdb reprocessed the RT-PCR reads via MiXCR and lists one record per CDR3 protein. The sample has 600,000 to 700,000 distinct CDR3 sequences; 12% to 15% are singletons. This clonotype was recorded a few times. Antigen: not known. The CDR3 contains 16 residues. With 0 bases clipped from V and 1 base from J, the junction kept 6 bases outside the gene matches. Germline V gives CDR1 DFQATT, CDR2 SNEGSKA (reference sequence). The sequenced sample was PBMCs from blood, obtained around 14 days before vaccination. This chain links TRBV20-1 with TRBJ2-1; 7 bases map to TRBD1. The sequence came from a man aged 45-65 years who received an inactivated influenza vaccine. The CDR3 spells CSARDLDRVSYNEQFF. DNA for the CDR3: TGCAGTGCTAGAGACCTAGACAGGGTTTCCTACAATGAGCAGTTCTTC.